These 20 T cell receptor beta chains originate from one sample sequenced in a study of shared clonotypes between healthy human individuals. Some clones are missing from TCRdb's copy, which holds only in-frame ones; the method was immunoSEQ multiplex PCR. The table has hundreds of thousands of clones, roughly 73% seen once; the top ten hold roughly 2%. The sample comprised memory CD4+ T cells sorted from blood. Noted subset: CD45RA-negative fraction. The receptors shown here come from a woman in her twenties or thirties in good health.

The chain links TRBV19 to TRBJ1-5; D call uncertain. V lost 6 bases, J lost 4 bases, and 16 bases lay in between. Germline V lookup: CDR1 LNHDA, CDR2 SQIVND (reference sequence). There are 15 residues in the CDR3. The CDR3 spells CASSDPARPNQPQHF. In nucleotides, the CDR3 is TGTGCCAGTAGCGACCCGGCACGGCCTAATCAGCCCCAGCATTTT.

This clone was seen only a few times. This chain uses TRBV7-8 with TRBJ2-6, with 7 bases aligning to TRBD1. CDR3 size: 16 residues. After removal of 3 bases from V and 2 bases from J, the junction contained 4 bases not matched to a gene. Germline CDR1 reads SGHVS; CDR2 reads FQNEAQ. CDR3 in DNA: TGTGCCAGCAGCTTGAGACAGGGCACTGGGGCCAACGTCCTGACTTTC. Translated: CASSLRQGTGANVLTF.

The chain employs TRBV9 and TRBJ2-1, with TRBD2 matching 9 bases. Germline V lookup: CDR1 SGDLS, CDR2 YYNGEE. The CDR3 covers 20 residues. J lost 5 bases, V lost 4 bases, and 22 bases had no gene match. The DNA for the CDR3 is TGTGCCAGCAGCCGCCACGGTGTTAGCGGGAGAAGGCGCCGAAACAATGAGCAGTTCTTC. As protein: CASSRHGVSGRRRRNNEQFF. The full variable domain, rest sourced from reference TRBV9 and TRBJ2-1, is DSGVTQTPKHLITATGQRVTLRCSPRSGDLSVYWYQQSLDQGLQFLIQYYNGEERAKGNILERFSAQQFPDLHSELNLSSLELGDSALYFCASSRHGVSGRRRRNNEQFFGPGTRLTVL.

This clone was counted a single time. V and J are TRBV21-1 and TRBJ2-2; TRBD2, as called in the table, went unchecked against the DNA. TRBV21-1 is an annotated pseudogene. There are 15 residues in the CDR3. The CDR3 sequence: CASSRTSGRTGELFF. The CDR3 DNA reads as TGTGCCAGCAGCAGGACTAGCGGGCGGACCGGGGAGCTGTTTTTT.

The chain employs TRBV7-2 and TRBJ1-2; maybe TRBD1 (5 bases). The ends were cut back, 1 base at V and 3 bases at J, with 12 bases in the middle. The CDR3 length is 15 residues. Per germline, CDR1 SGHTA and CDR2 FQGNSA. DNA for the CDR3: TGTGCCAGCAGCTTAGGACCGACAGACTACTATGGCTACACCTTC. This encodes CASSLGPTDYYGYTF.

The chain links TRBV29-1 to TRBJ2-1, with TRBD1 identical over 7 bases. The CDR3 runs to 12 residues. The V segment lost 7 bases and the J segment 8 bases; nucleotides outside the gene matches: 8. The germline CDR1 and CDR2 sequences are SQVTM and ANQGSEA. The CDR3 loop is CSARPDRHEQFF. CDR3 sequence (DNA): TGCAGCGCCCGCCCGGACAGGCATGAGCAGTTCTTC.

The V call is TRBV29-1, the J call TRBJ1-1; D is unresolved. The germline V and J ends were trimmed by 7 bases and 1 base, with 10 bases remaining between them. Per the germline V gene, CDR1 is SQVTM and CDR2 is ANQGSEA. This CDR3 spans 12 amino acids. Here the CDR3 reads CSGAVTNTEAFF. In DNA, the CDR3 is TGCAGCGGGGCGGTGACGAACACTGAAGCTTTCTTT.

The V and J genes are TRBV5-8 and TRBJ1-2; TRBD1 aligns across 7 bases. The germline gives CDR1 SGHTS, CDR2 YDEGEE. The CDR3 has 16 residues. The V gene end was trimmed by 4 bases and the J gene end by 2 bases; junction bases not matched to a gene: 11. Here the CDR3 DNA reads TGTGCCAGCAGCAAACGCAGGGGGACAGTCAACTATGGCTACACCTTC. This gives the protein CASSKRRGTVNYGYTF.

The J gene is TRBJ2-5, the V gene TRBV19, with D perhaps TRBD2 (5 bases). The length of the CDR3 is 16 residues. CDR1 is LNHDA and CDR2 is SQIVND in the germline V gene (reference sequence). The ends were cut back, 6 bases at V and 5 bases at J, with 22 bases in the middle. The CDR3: CASRPTGRTGGETQYF. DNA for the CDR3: TGTGCCAGTAGGCCCACCGGTCGGACGGGCGGGGAGACCCAGTACTTC.

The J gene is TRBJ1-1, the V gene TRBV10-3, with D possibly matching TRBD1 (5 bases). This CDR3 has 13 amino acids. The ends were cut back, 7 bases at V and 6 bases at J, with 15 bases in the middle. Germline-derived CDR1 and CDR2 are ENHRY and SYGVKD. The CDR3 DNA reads TGTGCCATCAATGATAGACAGAGCCCTGAAGCTTTCTTT. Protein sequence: CAINDRQSPEAFF.

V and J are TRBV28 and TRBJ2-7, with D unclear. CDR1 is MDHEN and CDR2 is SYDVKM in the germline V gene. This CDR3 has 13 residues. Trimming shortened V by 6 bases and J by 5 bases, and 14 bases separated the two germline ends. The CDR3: CASSPPPTDEQYF. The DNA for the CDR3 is TGTGCCAGCAGCCCACCCCCCACGGACGAGCAGTACTTC.

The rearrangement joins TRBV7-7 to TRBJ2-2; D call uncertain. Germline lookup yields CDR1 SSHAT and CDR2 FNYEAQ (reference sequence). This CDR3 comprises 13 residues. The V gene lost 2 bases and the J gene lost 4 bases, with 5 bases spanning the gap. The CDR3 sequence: CASSLIGTGELFF. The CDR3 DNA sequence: TGTGCCAGCAGCTTAATCGGCACCGGGGAGCTGTTTTTT.

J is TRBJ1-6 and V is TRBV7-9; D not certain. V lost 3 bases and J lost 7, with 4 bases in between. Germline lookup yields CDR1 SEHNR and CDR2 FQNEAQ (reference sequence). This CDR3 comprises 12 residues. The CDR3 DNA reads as TGTGCCAGCAGCTTTGGAAATTCACCCCTCCACTTT. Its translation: CASSFGNSPLHF.

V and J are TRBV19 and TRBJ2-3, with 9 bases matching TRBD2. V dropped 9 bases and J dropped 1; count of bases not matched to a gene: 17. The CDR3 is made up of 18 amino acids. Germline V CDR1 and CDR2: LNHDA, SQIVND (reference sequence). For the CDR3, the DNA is TGTGCCAGCCCGGGCCGTAGCGGGAGCCCTTCCCGCACAGATACGCAGTATTTT. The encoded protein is CASPGRSGSPSRTDTQYF.

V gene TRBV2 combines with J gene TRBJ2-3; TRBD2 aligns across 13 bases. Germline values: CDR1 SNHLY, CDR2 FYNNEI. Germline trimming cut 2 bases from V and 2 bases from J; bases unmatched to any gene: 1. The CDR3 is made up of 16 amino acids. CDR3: CASSETSGRDTDTQYF. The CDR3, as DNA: TGTGCCAGCAGTGAAACTAGCGGGAGGGACACAGATACGCAGTATTTT.

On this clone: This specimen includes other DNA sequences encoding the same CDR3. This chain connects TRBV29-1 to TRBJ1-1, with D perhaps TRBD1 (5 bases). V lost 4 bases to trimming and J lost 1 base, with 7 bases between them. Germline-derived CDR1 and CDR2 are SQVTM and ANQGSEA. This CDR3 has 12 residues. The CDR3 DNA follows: TGCAGCGTTGGACAGACGAACACTGAAGCTTTCTTT. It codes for CSVGQTNTEAFF.

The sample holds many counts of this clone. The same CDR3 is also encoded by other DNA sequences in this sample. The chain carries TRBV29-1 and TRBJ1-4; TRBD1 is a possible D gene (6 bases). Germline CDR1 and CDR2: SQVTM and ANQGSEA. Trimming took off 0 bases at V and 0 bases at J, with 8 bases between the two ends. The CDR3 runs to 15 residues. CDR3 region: CSVEDRGPTNEKLFF. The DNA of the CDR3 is TGCAGCGTTGAAGATCGGGGGCCAACTAATGAAAAACTGTTTTTT.

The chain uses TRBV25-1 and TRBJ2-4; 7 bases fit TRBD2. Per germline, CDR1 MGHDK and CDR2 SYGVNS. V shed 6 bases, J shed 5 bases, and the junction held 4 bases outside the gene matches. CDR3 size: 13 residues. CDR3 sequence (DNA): TGTGCCAGCAGCCCCGCGGGGGAAAACATTCAGTACTTC. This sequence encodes CASSPAGENIQYF.

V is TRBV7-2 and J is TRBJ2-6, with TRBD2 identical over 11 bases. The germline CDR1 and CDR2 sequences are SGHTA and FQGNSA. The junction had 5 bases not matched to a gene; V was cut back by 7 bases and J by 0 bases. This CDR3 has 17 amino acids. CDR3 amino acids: CASTDTSGGSGANVLTF. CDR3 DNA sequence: TGTGCCAGCACCGATACTAGCGGGGGCTCTGGGGCCAACGTCCTGACTTTC.

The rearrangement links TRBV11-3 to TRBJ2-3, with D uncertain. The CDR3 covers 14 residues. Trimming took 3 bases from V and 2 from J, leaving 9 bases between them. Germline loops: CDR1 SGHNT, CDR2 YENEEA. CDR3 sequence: CASSFGLPTDTQYF. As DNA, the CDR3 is TGTGCCAGCAGCTTTGGTTTGCCCACAGATACGCAGTATTTT. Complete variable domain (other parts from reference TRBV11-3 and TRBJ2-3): EAGVVQSPRYKIIEKKQPVAFWCNPISGHNTLYWYLQNLGQGPELLIRYENEEAVDDSQLPKDRFSAERLKGVDSTLKIQPAELGDSAVYLCASSFGLPTDTQYFGPGTRLTVL.